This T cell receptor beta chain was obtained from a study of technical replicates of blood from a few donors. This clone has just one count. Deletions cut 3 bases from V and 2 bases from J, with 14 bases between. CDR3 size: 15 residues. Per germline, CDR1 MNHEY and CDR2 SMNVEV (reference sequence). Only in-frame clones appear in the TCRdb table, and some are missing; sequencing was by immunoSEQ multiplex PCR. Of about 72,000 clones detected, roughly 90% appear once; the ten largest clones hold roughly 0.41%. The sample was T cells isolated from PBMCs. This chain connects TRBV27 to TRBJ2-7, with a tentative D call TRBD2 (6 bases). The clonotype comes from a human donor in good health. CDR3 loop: CASSLGAGSPYEQYF. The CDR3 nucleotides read TGTGCCAGCAGTTTGGGTGCGGGATCCCCCTACGAGCAGTACTTC.